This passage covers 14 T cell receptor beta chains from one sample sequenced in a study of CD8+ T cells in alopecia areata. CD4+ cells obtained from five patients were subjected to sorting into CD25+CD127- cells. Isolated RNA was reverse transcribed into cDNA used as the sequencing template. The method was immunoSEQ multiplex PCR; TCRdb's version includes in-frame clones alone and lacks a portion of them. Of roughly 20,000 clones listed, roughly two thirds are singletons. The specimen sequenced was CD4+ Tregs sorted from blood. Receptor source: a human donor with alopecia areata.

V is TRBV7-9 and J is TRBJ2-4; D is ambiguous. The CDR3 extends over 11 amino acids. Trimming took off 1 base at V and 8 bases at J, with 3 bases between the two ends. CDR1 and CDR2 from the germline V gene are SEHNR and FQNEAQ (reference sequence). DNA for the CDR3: TGTGCCAGCAGCTTAGAGGACATTCAGTACTTC. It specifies CASSLEDIQYF.

CDR3 sequence: CASSFGLATDTQYF. The CDR3 coding sequence is TGTGCCAGCAGTTTTGGACTAGCAACAGATACGCAGTATTTT. The V and J genes are TRBV5-6 and TRBJ2-3; 8 nucleotides agree with TRBD2. The CDR3 contains 14 residues. Losses at the gene ends were 5 bases for V and 3 bases for J; bases not matched to a gene: 5. The V gene's germline CDR1 is SGHDT and CDR2 YYEEEE.

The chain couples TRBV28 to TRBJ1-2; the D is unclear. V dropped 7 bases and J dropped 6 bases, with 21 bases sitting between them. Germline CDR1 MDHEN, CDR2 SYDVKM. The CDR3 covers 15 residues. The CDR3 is CASNPSWAPGDGYTF. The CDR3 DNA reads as TGTGCCAGCAACCCTTCCTGGGCGCCGGGAGATGGCTACACCTTC.

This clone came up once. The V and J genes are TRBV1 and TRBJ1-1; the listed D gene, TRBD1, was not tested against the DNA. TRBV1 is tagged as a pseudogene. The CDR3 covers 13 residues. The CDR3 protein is CTSRPTGNTEAFF. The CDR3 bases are TGCACCAGCAGGCCAACAGGGAACACTGAAGCTTTCTTT.

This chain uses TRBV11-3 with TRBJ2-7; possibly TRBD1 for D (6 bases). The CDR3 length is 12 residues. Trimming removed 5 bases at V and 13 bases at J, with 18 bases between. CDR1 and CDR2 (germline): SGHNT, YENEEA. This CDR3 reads CASSLQGLFLYF. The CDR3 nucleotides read TGTGCCAGCAGCCTACAGGGTTTATTTCTATACTTC.

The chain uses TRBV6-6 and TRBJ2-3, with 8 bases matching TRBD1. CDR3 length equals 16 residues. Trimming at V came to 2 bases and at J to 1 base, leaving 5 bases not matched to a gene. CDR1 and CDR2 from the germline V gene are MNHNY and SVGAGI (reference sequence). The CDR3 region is CASSYPPTGGTDTQYF. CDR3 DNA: TGTGCCAGCAGTTACCCCCCGACAGGGGGCACAGATACGCAGTATTTT.

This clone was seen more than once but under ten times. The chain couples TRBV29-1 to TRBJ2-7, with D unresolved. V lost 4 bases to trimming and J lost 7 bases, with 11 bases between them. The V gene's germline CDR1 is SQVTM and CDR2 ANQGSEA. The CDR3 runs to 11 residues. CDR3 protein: CSVGPHGEQYF. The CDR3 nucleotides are TGCAGCGTTGGTCCCCACGGGGAGCAGTACTTC.

This CDR3 reads CASSLRGNTIYF. The CDR3 nucleotides are TGTGCCAGCAGCTTACGAGGAAACACCATATATTTT. The gene calls are TRBV7-9 and TRBJ1-3, with D uncertain. Germline V gene lookup returns CDR1 SEHNR and CDR2 FQNEAQ (reference sequence). V lost 2 bases and J 4 bases, leaving 3 bases between the germline ends. CDR3 length: 12 amino acids.

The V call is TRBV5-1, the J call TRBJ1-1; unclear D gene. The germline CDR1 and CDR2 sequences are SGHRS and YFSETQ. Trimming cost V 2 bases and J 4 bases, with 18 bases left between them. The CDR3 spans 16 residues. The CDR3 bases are TGCGCCAGCAGCTTTCTCGGGGAAAGGACGGGCACTGAAGCTTTCTTT. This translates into CASSFLGERTGTEAFF. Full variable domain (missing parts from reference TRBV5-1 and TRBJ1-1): KAGVTQTPRYLIKTRGQQVTLSCSPISGHRSVSWYQQTPGQGLQFLFEYFSETQRNKGNFPGRFSGRQFSNSRSEMNVSTLELGDSALYLCASSFLGERTGTEAFFGQGTRLTVV.

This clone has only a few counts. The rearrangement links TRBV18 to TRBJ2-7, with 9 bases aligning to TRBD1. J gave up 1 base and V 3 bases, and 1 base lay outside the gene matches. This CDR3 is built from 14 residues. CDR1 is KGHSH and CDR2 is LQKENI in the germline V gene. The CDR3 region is CASSPGTGSYEQYF. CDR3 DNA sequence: TGTGCCAGCTCACCGGGGACAGGGTCCTACGAGCAGTACTTC.

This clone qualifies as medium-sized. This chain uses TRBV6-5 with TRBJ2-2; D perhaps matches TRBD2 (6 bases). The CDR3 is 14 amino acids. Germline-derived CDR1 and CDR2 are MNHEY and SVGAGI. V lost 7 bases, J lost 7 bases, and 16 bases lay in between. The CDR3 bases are TGTGCCAGCACCAGACTGGAGGGGAACGGGGAGCTGTTTTTT. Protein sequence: CASTRLEGNGELFF.

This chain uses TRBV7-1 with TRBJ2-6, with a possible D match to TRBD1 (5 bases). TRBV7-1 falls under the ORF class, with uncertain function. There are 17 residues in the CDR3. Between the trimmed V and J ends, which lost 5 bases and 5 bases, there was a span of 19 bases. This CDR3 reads CASSNLSGQSRANVLTF. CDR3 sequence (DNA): TGTGCCAGCAGCAATCTGTCAGGACAAAGTCGGGCCAACGTCCTGACTTTC.

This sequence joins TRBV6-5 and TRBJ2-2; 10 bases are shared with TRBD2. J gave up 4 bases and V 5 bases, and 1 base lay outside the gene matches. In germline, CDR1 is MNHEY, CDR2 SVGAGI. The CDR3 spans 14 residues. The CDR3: CASSRTSGTGELFF. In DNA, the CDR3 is TGTGCCAGCAGTAGGACTAGCGGCACCGGGGAGCTGTTTTTT.

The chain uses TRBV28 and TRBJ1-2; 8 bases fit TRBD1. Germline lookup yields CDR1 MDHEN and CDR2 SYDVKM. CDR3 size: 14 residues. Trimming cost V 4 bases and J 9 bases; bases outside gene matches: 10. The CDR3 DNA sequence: TGTGCCAGCAGTTATGAGGACAGGGATATCCGCTACACCTTC. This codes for CASSYEDRDIRYTF.